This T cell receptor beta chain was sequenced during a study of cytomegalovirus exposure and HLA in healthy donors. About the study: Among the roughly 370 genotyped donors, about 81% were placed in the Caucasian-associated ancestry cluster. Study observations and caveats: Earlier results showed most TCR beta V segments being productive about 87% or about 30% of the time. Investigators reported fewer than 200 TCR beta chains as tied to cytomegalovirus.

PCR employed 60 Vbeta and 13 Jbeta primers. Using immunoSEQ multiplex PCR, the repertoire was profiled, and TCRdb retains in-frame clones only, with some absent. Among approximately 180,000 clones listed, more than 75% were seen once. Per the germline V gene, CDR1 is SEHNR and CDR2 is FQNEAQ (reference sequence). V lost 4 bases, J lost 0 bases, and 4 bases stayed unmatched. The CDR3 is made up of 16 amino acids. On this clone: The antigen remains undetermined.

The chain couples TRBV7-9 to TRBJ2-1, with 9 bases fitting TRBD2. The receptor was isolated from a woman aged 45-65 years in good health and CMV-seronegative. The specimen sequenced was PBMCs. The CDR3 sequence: CASSSLAGNSYNEQFF. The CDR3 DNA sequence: TGTGCCAGCAGCTCTCTAGCGGGGAACTCCTACAATGAGCAGTTCTTC.